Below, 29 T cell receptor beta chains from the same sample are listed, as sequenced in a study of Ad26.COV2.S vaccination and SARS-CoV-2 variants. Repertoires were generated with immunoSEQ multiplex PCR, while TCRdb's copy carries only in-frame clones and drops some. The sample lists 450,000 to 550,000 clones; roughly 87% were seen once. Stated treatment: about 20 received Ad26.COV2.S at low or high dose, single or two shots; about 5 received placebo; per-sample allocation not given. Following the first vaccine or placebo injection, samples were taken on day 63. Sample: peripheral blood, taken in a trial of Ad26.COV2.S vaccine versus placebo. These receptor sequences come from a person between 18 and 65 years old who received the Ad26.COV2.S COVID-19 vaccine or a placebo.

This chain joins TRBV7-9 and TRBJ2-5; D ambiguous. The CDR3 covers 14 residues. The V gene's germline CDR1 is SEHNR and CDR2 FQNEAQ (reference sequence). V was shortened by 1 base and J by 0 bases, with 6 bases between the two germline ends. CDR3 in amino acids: CASSLGPNQETQYF. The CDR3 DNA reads TGTGCCAGCAGCTTAGGGCCAAACCAAGAGACCCAGTACTTC.

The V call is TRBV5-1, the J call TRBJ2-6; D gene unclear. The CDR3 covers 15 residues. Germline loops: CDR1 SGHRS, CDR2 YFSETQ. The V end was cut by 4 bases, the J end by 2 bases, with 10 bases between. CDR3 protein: CASSGVGPGANVLTF. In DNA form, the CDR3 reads TGCGCCAGCAGCGGGGTCGGGCCTGGGGCCAACGTCCTGACTTTC.

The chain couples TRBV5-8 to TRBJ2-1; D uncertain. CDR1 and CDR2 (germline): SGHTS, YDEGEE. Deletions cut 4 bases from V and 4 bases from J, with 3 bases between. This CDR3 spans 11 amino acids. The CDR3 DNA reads TGTGCCAGCAGCCCGTACAATGAGCAGTTCTTC. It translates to CASSPYNEQFF.

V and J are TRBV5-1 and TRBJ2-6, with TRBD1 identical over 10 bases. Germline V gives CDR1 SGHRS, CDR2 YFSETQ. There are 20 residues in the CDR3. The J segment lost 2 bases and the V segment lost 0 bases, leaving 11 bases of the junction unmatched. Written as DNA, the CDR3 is TGCGCCAGCAGCTTGGGGGGATTTGGGACAGGGGCGGCTGGGGCCAACGTCCTGACTTTC. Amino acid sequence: CASSLGGFGTGAAGANVLTF.

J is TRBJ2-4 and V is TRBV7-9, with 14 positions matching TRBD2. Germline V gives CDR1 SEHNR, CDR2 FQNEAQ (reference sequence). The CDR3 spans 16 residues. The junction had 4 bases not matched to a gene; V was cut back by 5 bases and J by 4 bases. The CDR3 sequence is CASSQRTSGRKNIQYF. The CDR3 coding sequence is TGTGCCAGCAGCCAACGGACTAGCGGGAGGAAAAACATTCAGTACTTC.

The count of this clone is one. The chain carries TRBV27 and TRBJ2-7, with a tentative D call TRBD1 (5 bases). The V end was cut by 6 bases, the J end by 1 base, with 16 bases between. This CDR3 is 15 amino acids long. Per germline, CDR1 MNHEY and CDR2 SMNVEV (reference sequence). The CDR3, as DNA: TGTGCCAGCAGCTCTCTTATAGGGGCTTCCTACGAGCAGTACTTC. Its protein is CASSSLIGASYEQYF.

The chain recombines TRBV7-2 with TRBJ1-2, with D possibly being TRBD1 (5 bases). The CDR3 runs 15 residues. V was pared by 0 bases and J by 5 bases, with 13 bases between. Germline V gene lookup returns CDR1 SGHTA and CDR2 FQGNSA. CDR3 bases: TGTGCCAGCAGCTTAGCTAGCAGGGTCCTTTATGGCTACACCTTC. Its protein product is CASSLASRVLYGYTF.

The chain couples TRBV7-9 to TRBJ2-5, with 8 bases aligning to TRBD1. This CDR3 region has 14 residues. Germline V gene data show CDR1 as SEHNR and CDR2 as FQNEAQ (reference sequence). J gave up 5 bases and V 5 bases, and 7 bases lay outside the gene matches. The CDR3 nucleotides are TGTGCCAGCAGCACGACAGGGGTGATTGAGACCCAGTACTTC. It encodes CASSTTGVIETQYF.

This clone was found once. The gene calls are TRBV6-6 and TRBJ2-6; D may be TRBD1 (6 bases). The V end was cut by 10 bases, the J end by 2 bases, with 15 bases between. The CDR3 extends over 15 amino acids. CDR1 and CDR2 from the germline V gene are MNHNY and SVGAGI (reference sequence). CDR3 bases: TGTGCCACACTTCTAAACAGGGCTGGGGCCAACGTCCTGACTTTC. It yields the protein CATLLNRAGANVLTF.

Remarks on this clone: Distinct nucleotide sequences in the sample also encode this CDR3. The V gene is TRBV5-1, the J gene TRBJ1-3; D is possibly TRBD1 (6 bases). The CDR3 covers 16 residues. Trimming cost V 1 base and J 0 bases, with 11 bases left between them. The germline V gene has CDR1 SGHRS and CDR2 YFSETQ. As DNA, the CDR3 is TGCGCCAGCAGCTTGAGGGGGGGTAGCTCTGGAAACACCATATATTTT. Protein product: CASSLRGGSSGNTIYF.

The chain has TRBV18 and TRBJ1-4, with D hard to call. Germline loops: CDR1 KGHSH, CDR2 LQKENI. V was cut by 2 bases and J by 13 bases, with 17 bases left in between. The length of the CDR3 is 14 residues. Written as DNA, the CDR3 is TGTGCCAGCTCACCAGGCAGTGATCTGGTAGGACTGTTTTTT. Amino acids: CASSPGSDLVGLFF.

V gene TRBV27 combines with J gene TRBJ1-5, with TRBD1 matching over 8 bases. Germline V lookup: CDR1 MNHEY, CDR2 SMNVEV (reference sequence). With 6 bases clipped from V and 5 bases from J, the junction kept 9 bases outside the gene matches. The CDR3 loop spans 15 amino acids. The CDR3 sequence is CASRLRQGSYQPQHF. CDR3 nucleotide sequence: TGTGCCAGCAGATTACGACAGGGGAGTTATCAGCCCCAGCATTTT.

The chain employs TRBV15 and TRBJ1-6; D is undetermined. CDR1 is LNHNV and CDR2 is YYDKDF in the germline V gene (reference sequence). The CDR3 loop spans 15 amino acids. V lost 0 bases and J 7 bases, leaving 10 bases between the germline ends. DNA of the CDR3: TGTGCCACCAGCAGAGAAAGGGAGGGAAATTCACCCCTCCACTTT. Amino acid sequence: CATSREREGNSPLHF.

CDR3 in DNA: TGTGCCAGCAGCCGAGGGCAGGGGAACAACTATGGCTACACCTTC. Its translation: CASSRGQGNNYGYTF. The V and J genes are TRBV9 and TRBJ1-2, with a possible D match to TRBD1 (6 bases). V gave up 4 bases and J gave up 2 bases, with 15 bases separating them. The CDR3 length is 15 residues. Germline V CDR1 and CDR2: SGDLS, YYNGEE.

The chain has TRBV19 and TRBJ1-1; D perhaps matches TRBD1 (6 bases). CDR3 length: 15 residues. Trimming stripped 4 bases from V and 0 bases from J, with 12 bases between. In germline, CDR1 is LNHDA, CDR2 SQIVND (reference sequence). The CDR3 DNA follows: TGTGCCAGTAGTACCTCAGGGGCGGTGAACACTGAAGCTTTCTTT. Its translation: CASSTSGAVNTEAFF.

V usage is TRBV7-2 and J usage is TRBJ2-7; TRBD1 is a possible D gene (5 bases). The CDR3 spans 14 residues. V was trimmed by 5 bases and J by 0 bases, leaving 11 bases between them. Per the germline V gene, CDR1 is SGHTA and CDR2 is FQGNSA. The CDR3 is CASSPQGLSYEQYF. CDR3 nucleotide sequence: TGTGCCAGCAGCCCCCAGGGTCTCTCCTACGAGCAGTACTTC.

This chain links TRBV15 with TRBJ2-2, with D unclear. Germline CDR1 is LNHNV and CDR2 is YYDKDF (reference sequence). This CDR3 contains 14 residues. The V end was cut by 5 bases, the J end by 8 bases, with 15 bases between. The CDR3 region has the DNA TGTGCCACCAGCCCCCAGGTGGTGGTGGGGGAGCTGTTTTTT. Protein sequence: CATSPQVVVGELFF.

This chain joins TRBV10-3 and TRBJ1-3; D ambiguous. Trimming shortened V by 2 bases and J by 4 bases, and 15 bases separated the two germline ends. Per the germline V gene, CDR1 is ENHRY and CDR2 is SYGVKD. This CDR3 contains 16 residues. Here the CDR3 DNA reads TGTGCCATCAGTGAGCAGGCCGCGCGAGAAGGAAACACCATATATTTT. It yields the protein CAISEQAAREGNTIYF.

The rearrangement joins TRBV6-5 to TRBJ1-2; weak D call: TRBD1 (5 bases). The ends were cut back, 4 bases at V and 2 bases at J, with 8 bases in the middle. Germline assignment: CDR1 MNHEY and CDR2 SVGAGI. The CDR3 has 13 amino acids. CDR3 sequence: CASSFDSNYGYTF. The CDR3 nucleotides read TGTGCCAGCAGTTTTGACAGCAACTATGGCTACACCTTC.

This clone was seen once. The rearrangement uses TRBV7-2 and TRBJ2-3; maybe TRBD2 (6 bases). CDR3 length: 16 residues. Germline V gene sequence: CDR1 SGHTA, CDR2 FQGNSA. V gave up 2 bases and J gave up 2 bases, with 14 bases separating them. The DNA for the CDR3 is TGTGCCAGCAGCTTATTCGGGGGTCCGTCCACAGATACGCAGTATTTT. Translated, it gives CASSLFGGPSTDTQYF.

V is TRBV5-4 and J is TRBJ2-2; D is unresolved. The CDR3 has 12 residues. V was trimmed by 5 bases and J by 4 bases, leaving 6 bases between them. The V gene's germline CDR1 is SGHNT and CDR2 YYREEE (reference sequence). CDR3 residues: CASRTVTGELFF. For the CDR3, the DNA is TGTGCCAGCAGAACAGTCACCGGGGAGCTGTTTTTT.

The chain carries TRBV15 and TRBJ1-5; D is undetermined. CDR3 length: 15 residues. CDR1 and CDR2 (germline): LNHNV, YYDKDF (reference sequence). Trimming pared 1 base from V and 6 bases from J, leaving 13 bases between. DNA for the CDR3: TGTGCCACCAGCAGAGTTATCATGGCGGGTCAGCCCCAGCATTTT. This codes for CATSRVIMAGQPQHF.

The CDR3 nucleotides read TGTGCCAGCAGCTTGGCCTTGGGGCAGGCCATCTACGAGCAGTACTTC. This gives the protein CASSLALGQAIYEQYF. This chain connects TRBV5-4 to TRBJ2-7, with D tentatively TRBD1 (5 bases). Germline V gene lookup returns CDR1 SGHNT and CDR2 YYREEE (reference sequence). The CDR3 extends over 16 amino acids. The germline V and J ends were trimmed by 0 bases and 3 bases, with 16 bases remaining between them. The variable domain in full, completed from reference TRBV5-4 and TRBJ2-7, reads ETGVTQSPTHLIKTRGQQVTLRCSSQSGHNTVSWYQQALGQGPQFIFQYYREEENGRGNFPPRFSGLQFPNYSSELNVNALELDDSALYLCASSLALGQAIYEQYFGPGTRLTVT.

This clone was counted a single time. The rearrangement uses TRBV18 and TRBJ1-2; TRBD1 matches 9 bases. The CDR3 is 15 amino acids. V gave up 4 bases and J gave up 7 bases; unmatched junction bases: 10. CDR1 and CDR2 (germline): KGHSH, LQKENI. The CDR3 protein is CASSLRRDREGGYTF. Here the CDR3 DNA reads TGTGCCAGCTCACTCCGCCGGGACAGGGAAGGTGGCTACACCTTC.

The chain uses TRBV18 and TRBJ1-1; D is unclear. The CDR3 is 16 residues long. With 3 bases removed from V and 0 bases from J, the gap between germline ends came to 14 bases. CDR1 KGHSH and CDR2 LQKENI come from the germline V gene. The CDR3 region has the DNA TGTGCCAGCTCACCTGGGCCAGCCACAATGAACACTGAAGCTTTCTTT. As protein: CASSPGPATMNTEAFF.

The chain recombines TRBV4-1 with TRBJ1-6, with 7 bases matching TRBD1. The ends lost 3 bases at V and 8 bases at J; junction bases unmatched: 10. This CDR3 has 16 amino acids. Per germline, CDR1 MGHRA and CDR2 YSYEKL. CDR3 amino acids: CASSQGPGQSYSPLHF. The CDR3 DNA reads TGCGCCAGCAGCCAGGGACCGGGACAGAGTTATTCACCCCTCCACTTT.

The chain's CDR3 is CASSRTGGHQETQYF. The CDR3 bases are TGTGCCAGTAGTCGGACAGGGGGACACCAAGAGACCCAGTACTTC. V usage is TRBV19 and J usage is TRBJ2-5, with 10 bases lining up with TRBD1. CDR1 LNHDA and CDR2 SQIVND come from the germline V gene (reference sequence). The CDR3 totals 15 residues. Trimming cost V 5 bases and J 0 bases; bases outside gene matches: 3.

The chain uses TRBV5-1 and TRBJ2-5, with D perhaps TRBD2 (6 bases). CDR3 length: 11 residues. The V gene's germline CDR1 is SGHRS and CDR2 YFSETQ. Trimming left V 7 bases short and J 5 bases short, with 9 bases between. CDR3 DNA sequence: TGCGCCAGCGGGGACTGGGAGACCCAGTACTTC. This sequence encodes CASGDWETQYF.

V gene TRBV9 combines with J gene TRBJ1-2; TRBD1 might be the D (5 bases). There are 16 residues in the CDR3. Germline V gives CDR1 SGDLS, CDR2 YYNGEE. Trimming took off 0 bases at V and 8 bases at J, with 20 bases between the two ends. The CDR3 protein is CASSVAVDSQPEGYTF. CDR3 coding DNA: TGTGCCAGCAGCGTAGCTGTCGACAGCCAACCTGAGGGCTACACCTTC.